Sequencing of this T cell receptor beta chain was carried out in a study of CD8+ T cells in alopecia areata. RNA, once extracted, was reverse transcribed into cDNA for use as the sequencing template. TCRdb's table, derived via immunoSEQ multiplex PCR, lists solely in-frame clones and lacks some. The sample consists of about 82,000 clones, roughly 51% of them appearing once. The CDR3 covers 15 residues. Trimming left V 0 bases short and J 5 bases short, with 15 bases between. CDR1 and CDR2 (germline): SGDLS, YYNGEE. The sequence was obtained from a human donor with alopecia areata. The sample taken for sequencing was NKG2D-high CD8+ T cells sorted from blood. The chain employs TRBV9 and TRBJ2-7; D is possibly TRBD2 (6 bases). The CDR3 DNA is TGTGCCAGCAGCGTAGTGGGCGGGGACGGGAACGAGCAGTACTTC. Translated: CASSVVGGDGNEQYF.